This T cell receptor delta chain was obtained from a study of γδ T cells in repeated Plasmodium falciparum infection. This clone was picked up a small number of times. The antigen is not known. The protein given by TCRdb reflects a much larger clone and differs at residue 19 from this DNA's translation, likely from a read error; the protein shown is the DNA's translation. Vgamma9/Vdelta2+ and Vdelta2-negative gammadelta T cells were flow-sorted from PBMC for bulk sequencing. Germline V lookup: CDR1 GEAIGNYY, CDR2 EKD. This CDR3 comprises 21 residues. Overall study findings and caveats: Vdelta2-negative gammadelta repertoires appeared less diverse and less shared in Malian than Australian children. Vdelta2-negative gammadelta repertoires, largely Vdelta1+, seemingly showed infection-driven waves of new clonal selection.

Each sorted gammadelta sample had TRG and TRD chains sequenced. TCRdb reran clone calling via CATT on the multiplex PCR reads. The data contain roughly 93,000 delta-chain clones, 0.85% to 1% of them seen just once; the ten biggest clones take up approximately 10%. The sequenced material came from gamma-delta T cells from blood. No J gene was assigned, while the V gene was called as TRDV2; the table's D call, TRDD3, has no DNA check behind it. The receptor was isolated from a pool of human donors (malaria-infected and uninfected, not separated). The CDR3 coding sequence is TGTGCCTGTGACACCTTACTGGGGGATACGGGGAGCTCCTGGGACACCCGACAGGTGTTTTTC. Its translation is CACDTLLGDTGSSWDTRQVFF.